This T cell receptor beta chain was sequenced in a study of blood T cell repertoires in COVID-19. Background on the study: The study drew acute and convalescent COVID-19 samples from the United States, Italy and Spain. PBMCs, B-cell-depleted T cells, or T cells provided the cDNA or gDNA that made up the material.

After removal of 6 bases from V and 3 bases from J, the junction contained 7 bases not matched to a gene. Germline lookup yields CDR1 SQVTM and CDR2 ANQGSEA. The CDR3 has 13 amino acids. As handled by the study authors: The authors estimated nucleated cell counts from reference gene primer amplification. Method: immunoSEQ multiplex PCR; TCRdb's copy keeps in-frame clones and lacks some. Clone size and the V and J calls come from that table; the DNA yielded D and trimming. The sample lists 190,000 or so clones; 70% to 85% were seen once. Sequenced input: peripheral blood. V gene TRBV29-1 combines with J gene TRBJ2-5; 7 nucleotides match TRBD1. This clonotype originated in a man aged 50-60 years who had recovered from COVID-19. The CDR3 coding sequence is TGCAGCGTGAAAACGACAGGGAAAGAGACCCAGTACTTC. The encoded protein is CSVKTTGKETQYF.